What follows are 21 T cell receptor beta chains derived from one specimen sequenced in a study of blood T cell repertoires in COVID-19. The repertoire was sequenced with immunoSEQ multiplex PCR; TCRdb's copy has only in-frame clones and lacks some. The sample gives roughly 100,000 clones, around 92% of which show up once; 5.7% is in the top ten. Sequenced: peripheral blood. Source of these receptors: a man aged 50 to 59 with active COVID-19.

The CDR3 DNA is TGTGCCTGGGAGCGGGGGGGATCCTACAATGAGCAGTTCTTC. This encodes CAWERGGSYNEQFF. The chain is built from TRBV30 and TRBJ2-1, with 10 bases fitting TRBD2. This CDR3 has 14 residues. V shed 5 bases and J 1 base; nucleotides not matched to a gene: 2. Germline-derived CDR1 and CDR2 are GTSNPN and SVGIG (reference sequence).

V gene TRBV3-1 (or the pseudogene TRBV3-2) combines with J gene TRBJ2-1, with D uncertain. Germline V gene data show CDR1 as LGHDT and CDR2 as YNNKEL (reference sequence). Between the trimmed V and J ends, which lost 0 bases and 0 bases, there was a span of 12 bases. There are 17 residues in the CDR3. CDR3 amino acids: CASSQDPRLSSYNEQFF. CDR3 DNA: TGTGCCAGCAGCCAAGACCCCCGTCTGAGCTCCTACAATGAGCAGTTCTTC.

The chain recombines TRBV28 with TRBJ1-5, with 7 bases that match TRBD1. There are 16 residues in the CDR3. J gave up 6 bases and V 4 bases, and 12 bases lay outside the gene matches. The V gene's germline CDR1 is MDHEN and CDR2 SYDVKM. In DNA form, the CDR3 reads TGTGCCAGCAGTTATCGTACGCAGGGGGTGGTTCAGCCCCAGCATTTT. This gives the protein CASSYRTQGVVQPQHF.

This chain connects TRBV25-1 to TRBJ2-7, with D perhaps matching TRBD2 (6 bases). V dropped 2 bases and J dropped 6 bases, with 14 bases sitting between them. Per germline, CDR1 MGHDK and CDR2 SYGVNS. The CDR3 length is 14 residues. This CDR3 reads CASSENLGTGEQYF. In nucleotides, the CDR3 is TGTGCCAGCAGTGAAAACCTGGGGACTGGCGAGCAGTACTTC.

This clone was recorded once. CDR3: CASSLVGRGSTGELFF. For the CDR3, the DNA is TGCGCCAGCAGCTTGGTCGGCAGGGGGTCCACCGGGGAGCTGTTTTTT. The chain recombines TRBV5-1 with TRBJ2-2; the match to TRBD1 covers 7 bases. The CDR3 is 16 amino acids. V lost 0 bases to trimming and J lost 4 bases; unmatched junction nucleotides: 6. Germline loops: CDR1 SGHRS, CDR2 YFSETQ.

The V and J genes are TRBV23-1 and TRBJ1-6; D gene uncertain. TRBV23-1 counts as an open reading frame of uncertain function. V was shortened by 6 bases and J by 8 bases, with 8 bases between the two germline ends. The CDR3 sequence is 12 residues long. This CDR3 is CASRGNYSPLHF. CDR3 nucleotide sequence: TGCGCCAGCAGGGGCAACTATTCACCCCTCCACTTT.

This chain joins TRBV27 and TRBJ1-5, with D unresolved. The CDR3 sequence is 14 residues long. The ends were cut back, 6 bases at V and 5 bases at J, with 14 bases in the middle. Germline-derived CDR1 and CDR2 are MNHEY and SMNVEV (reference sequence). This CDR3 reads CASRLGVRDQPQHF. DNA of the CDR3: TGTGCCAGCAGGCTAGGAGTGAGGGATCAGCCCCAGCATTTT.

The chain employs TRBV2 and TRBJ2-3; D unresolved. The CDR3 runs to 16 residues. Germline lookup yields CDR1 SNHLY and CDR2 FYNNEI. Trimming cost V 4 bases and J 4 bases, with 18 bases left between them. CDR3 region: CASSVLRPLRADTQYF. The CDR3 DNA is TGTGCCAGCAGTGTGCTGCGCCCCCTCCGCGCAGATACGCAGTATTTT.

V gene TRBV14 combines with J gene TRBJ1-1, with D possibly TRBD1 on 6 matching bases. Trimming left V 4 bases short and J 11 bases short, with 26 bases between. Germline CDR1 reads SGHDN; CDR2 reads FVKESK. The CDR3 contains 16 residues. The CDR3 coding sequence is TGTGCCAGCAGCCCCGATGGGGGACCGGGCGGGCAGGGGGCTTTCTTT. Protein sequence: CASSPDGGPGGQGAFF.

CDR3 residues: CASSQRSSWTNEKLFF. The CDR3 DNA reads as TGCGCCAGCAGCCAACGGTCCTCATGGACTAATGAAAAACTGTTTTTT. The V gene is TRBV4-1, the J gene TRBJ1-4; D ambiguous. The CDR3 covers 16 residues. The germline CDR1 and CDR2 sequences are MGHRA and YSYEKL. The V gene lost 2 bases and the J gene lost 2 bases, with 12 bases spanning the gap.

DNA of the CDR3: TGTGCCAGCAGCCAAGCCAGGGCTGGGGCCAACGTCCTGACTTTC. It translates to CASSQARAGANVLTF. The chain couples TRBV3-1 (or the pseudogene TRBV3-2) to TRBJ2-6; TRBD1 is a possible D gene (5 bases). This CDR3 contains 15 residues. The V end was cut by 1 base, the J end by 2 bases, with 6 bases between. CDR1 LGHDT and CDR2 YNNKEL come from the germline V gene (reference sequence).

The chain joins TRBV6-1 to TRBJ2-2, with no clear D. This CDR3 region has 14 residues. Trimming stripped 1 base from V and 6 bases from J, with 9 bases between. CDR1 is MNHNS, CDR2 SASEGT, per germline. The chain's CDR3 is CASSEERVAGELFF. CDR3 nucleotide sequence: TGTGCCAGCAGTGAAGAGCGTGTCGCCGGGGAGCTGTTTTTT.

In this sample, this clone turned up once. This rearrangement joins TRBV11-2 to TRBJ2-2; D is ambiguous. In germline, CDR1 is SGHAT, CDR2 FQNNGV. The CDR3 contains 13 residues. V was trimmed by 3 bases and J by 5 bases, leaving 7 bases between them. The CDR3 nucleotides are TGTGCCAGCAGCTTCGGAGAGACCGGGGAGCTGTTTTTT. Translating gives CASSFGETGELFF.

The rearrangement uses TRBV4-1 and TRBJ2-2, with TRBD2 as a possible D gene (7 bases). Germline V gene sequence: CDR1 MGHRA, CDR2 YSYEKL. The CDR3 is made up of 17 amino acids. The V gene lost 1 base and the J gene lost 4 bases, with 16 bases spanning the gap. CDR3 nucleotides: TGCGCCAGCAGCCAAGTTAGGGGGGGGCGCGGCACCGGGGAGCTGTTTTTT. This gives the protein CASSQVRGGRGTGELFF.

The chain is built from TRBV5-1 and TRBJ2-1; 11 bases are shared with TRBD2. CDR1 is SGHRS and CDR2 is YFSETQ in the germline V gene. The V segment lost 0 bases and the J segment 7 bases; nucleotides outside the gene matches: 12. The CDR3 covers 18 residues. The DNA for the CDR3 is TGCGCCAGCAGCTTGGTTTCAGGGCTAGCGGGAGGTAGGAATGAGCAGTTCTTC. It codes for CASSLVSGLAGGRNEQFF.

The chain links TRBV5-5 to TRBJ1-1; the match to TRBD1 covers 7 bases. Germline CDR1 reads SGHKS; CDR2 reads YYEKEE (reference sequence). The CDR3 loop spans 14 amino acids. V was pared by 4 bases and J by 3 bases, with 6 bases of the junction left unmatched. CDR3 loop: CASSTTGLDTEAFF. CDR3 nucleotides: TGTGCCAGCAGCACGACAGGGTTGGACACTGAAGCTTTCTTT.

The rearrangement links TRBV28 to TRBJ2-3; D is perhaps TRBD2 (5 bases). Trimming took off 5 bases at V and 6 bases at J, with 12 bases between the two ends. This CDR3 contains 13 residues. From germline, CDR1 is MDHEN and CDR2 SYDVKM. In DNA form, the CDR3 reads TGTGCCAGCAGTCCACCGGACTTGGATACGCAGTATTTT. Translating gives CASSPPDLDTQYF.

CDR3 loop: CASIGTGGIAFF. CDR3 nucleotides: TGTGCCAGCATCGGGACAGGGGGAATAGCTTTCTTT. This chain uses TRBV2 with TRBJ1-1; 11 nucleotides match TRBD1. The CDR3 is 12 amino acids. CDR1 is SNHLY and CDR2 is FYNNEI in the germline V gene. V gave up 7 bases and J gave up 10 bases; unmatched junction bases: 5. The full variable domain, in which reference TRBV2 and TRBJ1-1 provide the parts outside the CDR3, is EPEVTQTPSHQVTQMGQEVILRCVPISNHLYFYWYRQILGQKVEFLVSFYNNEISEKSEIFDDQFSVERPDGSNFTLKIRSTKLEDSAMYFCASIGTGGIAFFGQGTRLTVV.

The gene calls are TRBV28 and TRBJ2-7, with TRBD2 matching over 7 bases. The CDR3 runs to 14 residues. The germline V gene has CDR1 MDHEN and CDR2 SYDVKM. V shed 6 bases and J 5 bases; nucleotides not matched to a gene: 10. Here the CDR3 reads CASSHRTSPDEQYF. The CDR3 nucleotides read TGTGCCAGCAGCCATCGGACTAGTCCCGACGAGCAGTACTTC.

This chain joins TRBV14 and TRBJ2-7; no clear D gene. In germline, CDR1 is SGHDN, CDR2 FVKESK. This CDR3 spans 12 amino acids. The V end was cut by 0 bases, the J end by 4 bases, with 4 bases between. This CDR3 is CASSQDLYEQYF. CDR3 coding DNA: TGTGCCAGCAGCCAAGATCTATACGAGCAGTACTTC.

The chain employs TRBV6-5 and TRBJ1-5; D possibly corresponds to TRBD1 (6 bases). Germline assignment: CDR1 MNHEY and CDR2 SVGAGI. V lost 6 bases, J lost 2 bases, and 14 bases lay in between. The CDR3 consists of 15 residues. The CDR3: CASSRTDGGNQPQHF. Written as DNA, the CDR3 is TGTGCCAGCAGCCGGACAGACGGGGGCAATCAGCCCCAGCATTTT.